This TCR beta chain was documented in a study of chemoradiotherapy in HPV16-positive cancers. Study-level points and caveats: Non-HPV-specific T cells did not expand in tumors during treatment, whereas candidate HPV-specific clones and E7-related motifs did. Functional assays defining HPV-specific T cells used only a couple of HPV16-positive patients. For HPV16-positive patients, expanding HPV-responsive T cells associated with longer recurrence-free survival.

Only in-frame clones appear in the TCRdb table, and some are missing; sequencing was by immunoSEQ multiplex PCR. The repertoire has fewer than 70,000 clones, about nine tenths of them found once; the top ten carry roughly 3.4%. Repeated repertoire sampling spanned the course of chemoradiotherapy. The CDR3 runs to 15 residues. J gave up 2 bases and V 2 bases, and 5 bases lay outside the gene matches. CDR1 and CDR2 from the germline V gene are SGHAT and FQNNGV. Of note for this clone: Its antigen is currently unknown.

V is TRBV11-2 and J is TRBJ2-5, with 7 bases fitting TRBD2. The sample was blood, taken from a patient who underwent chemoradiotherapy. The source is a human donor with HPV-associated anogenital cancer. The CDR3 protein is CASSLSDGGQETQYF. The DNA of the CDR3 is TGTGCCAGCAGCTTATCCGACGGGGGGCAAGAGACCCAGTACTTC.